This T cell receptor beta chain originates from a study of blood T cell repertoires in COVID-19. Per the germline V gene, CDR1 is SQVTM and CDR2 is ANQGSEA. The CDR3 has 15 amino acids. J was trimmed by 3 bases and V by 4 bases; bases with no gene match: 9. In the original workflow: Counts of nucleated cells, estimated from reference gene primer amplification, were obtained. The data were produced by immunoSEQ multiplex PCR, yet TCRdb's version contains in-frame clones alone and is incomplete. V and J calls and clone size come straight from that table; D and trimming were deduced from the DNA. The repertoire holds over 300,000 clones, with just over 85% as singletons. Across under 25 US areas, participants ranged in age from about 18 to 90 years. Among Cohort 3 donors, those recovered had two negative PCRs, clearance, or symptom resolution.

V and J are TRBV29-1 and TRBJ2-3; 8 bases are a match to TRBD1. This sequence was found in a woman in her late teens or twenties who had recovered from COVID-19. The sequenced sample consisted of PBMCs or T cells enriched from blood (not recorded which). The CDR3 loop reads CSVGGSTGGTDTQYF. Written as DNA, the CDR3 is TGCAGCGTTGGAGGGAGTACAGGGGGGACAGATACGCAGTATTTT.